This is a list of T cell receptor beta chains from one sample in a study of blood T cell repertoires in COVID-19. The repertoire was sequenced with immunoSEQ multiplex PCR; TCRdb's copy has only in-frame clones and lacks some. This sample carries 300,000 to 400,000 clones, about 89% of them seen once, and the ten largest clones take roughly 6%. Input material: peripheral blood. The receptors come from a woman in her fifties or sixties with COVID-19, enrolled during active disease. The CDR3 runs from the conserved cysteine through the conserved F or W. Fields, in order: J gene, V gene, D gene, clone size, CDR3 length, CDR3 DNA, CDR3 protein. D genes are given only for firm matches. Size tells how often a clone was seen (once, few, many) or the class of an expanded clone, and some rows leave it out.

J gene: TRBJ1-2; V gene: TRBV4-2; D gene: NA; clone size: NA; CDR3 length: 12; CDR3 DNA: TGTGCCAGCAGCCCACAGGGAAATGGCTACACCTTC; CDR3 protein: CASSPQGNGYTF
J gene: TRBJ2-7; V gene: TRBV6-5; D gene: NA; clone size: once; CDR3 length: 14; CDR3 DNA: TGTGCCAGCAGAATTAGGGGTTTGCCCTACGAGCAGTACTTC; CDR3 protein: CASRIRGLPYEQYF
J gene: TRBJ2-2; V gene: TRBV11-2; D gene: NA; clone size: NA; CDR3 length: 13; CDR3 DNA: TGTGCCAGCACCAGATCATCGACCGGGGAGCTGTTTTTT; CDR3 protein: CASTRSSTGELFF
J gene: TRBJ2-7; V gene: TRBV30; D gene: TRBD2; clone size: NA; CDR3 length: 16; CDR3 DNA: TGTGCCTGGAGTCCCCGACTAGCGGGGGGAAGCTACGAGCAGTACTTC; CDR3 protein: CAWSPRLAGGSYEQYF
J gene: TRBJ2-1; V gene: TRBV7-3; D gene: TRBD2; clone size: NA; CDR3 length: 17; CDR3 DNA: TGTGCCAGCAGCTTAAGCTCGCTGGCGGGAGTCGGTCGGGAGCAGTTCTTC; CDR3 protein: CASSLSSLAGVGREQFF
J gene: TRBJ2-6; V gene: TRBV29-1; D gene: NA; clone size: NA; CDR3 length: 13; CDR3 DNA: TGCAGCGTTGACAGTTCTGGGGCCAACGTCCTGACTTTC; CDR3 protein: CSVDSSGANVLTF
J gene: TRBJ1-1; V gene: TRBV5-1; D gene: TRBD1; clone size: NA; CDR3 length: 15; CDR3 DNA: TGCGCCAGCAGCGTTGAAACAGGGGGCCGAACTGAAGCTTTCTTT; CDR3 protein: CASSVETGGRTEAFF
J gene: TRBJ1-3; V gene: TRBV7-9; D gene: NA; clone size: NA; CDR3 length: 16; CDR3 DNA: TGTGCCAGCAGCCCCGGATTTGGGAGGGTTGGAAACACCATATATTTT; CDR3 protein: CASSPGFGRVGNTIYF
J gene: TRBJ2-1; V gene: TRBV30; D gene: TRBD1; clone size: NA; CDR3 length: 15; CDR3 DNA: TGTGCCTGGAGTGGAACACAGGGGTTCTACAATGAGCAGTTCTTC; CDR3 protein: CAWSGTQGFYNEQFF
J gene: TRBJ2-7; V gene: TRBV6-2/TRBV6-3; D gene: NA; clone size: NA; CDR3 length: 14; CDR3 DNA: TGTGCCAGCAGTTACTCCGGGACACCCTACGAGCAGTACTTC; CDR3 protein: CASSYSGTPYEQYF
J gene: TRBJ2-7; V gene: TRBV7-6; D gene: TRBD1; clone size: NA; CDR3 length: 16; CDR3 DNA: TGTGCCAGCAGCCGCTCCCCGGGACAGGGGGCTCTAGAGCAGTACTTC; CDR3 protein: CASSRSPGQGALEQYF
J gene: TRBJ2-5; V gene: TRBV25-1; D gene: NA; clone size: once; CDR3 length: 11; CDR3 DNA: TGTGCCAGCATATTCGGAGAGACCCAGTACTTC; CDR3 protein: CASIFGETQYF
J gene: TRBJ2-1; V gene: TRBV24-1; D gene: TRBD2; clone size: NA; CDR3 length: 15; CDR3 DNA: TGTGCCACCAGTGGGCCGGGAGGCTCCTACAATGAGCAGTTCTTC; CDR3 protein: CATSGPGGSYNEQFF
J gene: TRBJ1-1; V gene: TRBV5-3; D gene: TRBD1; clone size: once; CDR3 length: 18; CDR3 DNA: TGTGCCAGAAGCTACCTCCGGGACAGTCCTGGGGTGAACACTGAAGCTTTCTTT; CDR3 protein: CARSYLRDSPGVNTEAFF
J gene: TRBJ1-5; V gene: TRBV4-2; D gene: TRBD1; clone size: NA; CDR3 length: 15; CDR3 DNA: TGTGCCAGCAGCCCCTCTGGACAGGGGAATCAGCCCCAGCATTTT; CDR3 protein: CASSPSGQGNQPQHF
J gene: TRBJ1-1; V gene: TRBV18; D gene: NA; clone size: NA; CDR3 length: 15; CDR3 DNA: TGTGCCAGCTCACCCTTGGACTCCGGAGGGACTGAAGCTTTCTTT; CDR3 protein: CASSPLDSGGTEAFF
J gene: TRBJ2-1; V gene: TRBV30; D gene: NA; clone size: few; CDR3 length: 15; CDR3 DNA: TGTGCCTCATCCCCCTCGACACTCTCCTACAATGAGCAGTTCTTC; CDR3 protein: CASSPSTLSYNEQFF
J gene: TRBJ2-5; V gene: TRBV7-2; D gene: TRBD2; clone size: NA; CDR3 length: 15; CDR3 DNA: TGTGCCAGCAGCTCGCCACTAGCGGGGGGCCAGACCCAGTACTTC; CDR3 protein: CASSSPLAGGQTQYF
J gene: TRBJ1-1; V gene: TRBV29-1; D gene: NA; clone size: NA; CDR3 length: 11; CDR3 DNA: TGCAGCGTTACGGTGAACACTGAAGCTTTCTTT; CDR3 protein: CSVTVNTEAFF
J gene: TRBJ2-1; V gene: TRBV4-1; D gene: TRBD1; clone size: NA; CDR3 length: 15; CDR3 DNA: TGCGCCAGCAGCCAAGAGGACAGGAGCTACAATGAGCAGTTCTTC; CDR3 protein: CASSQEDRSYNEQFF